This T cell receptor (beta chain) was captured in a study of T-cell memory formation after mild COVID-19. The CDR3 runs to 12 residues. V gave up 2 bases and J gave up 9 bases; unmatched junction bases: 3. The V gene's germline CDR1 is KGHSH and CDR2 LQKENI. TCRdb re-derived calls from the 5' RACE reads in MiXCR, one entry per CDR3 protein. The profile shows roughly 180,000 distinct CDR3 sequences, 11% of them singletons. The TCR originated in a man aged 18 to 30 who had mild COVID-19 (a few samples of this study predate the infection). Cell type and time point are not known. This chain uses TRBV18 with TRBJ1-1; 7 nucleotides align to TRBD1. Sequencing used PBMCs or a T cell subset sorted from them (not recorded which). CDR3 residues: CASSPDRVQAFF. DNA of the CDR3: TGTGCCAGCTCACCAGACAGGGTCCAAGCTTTCTTT.